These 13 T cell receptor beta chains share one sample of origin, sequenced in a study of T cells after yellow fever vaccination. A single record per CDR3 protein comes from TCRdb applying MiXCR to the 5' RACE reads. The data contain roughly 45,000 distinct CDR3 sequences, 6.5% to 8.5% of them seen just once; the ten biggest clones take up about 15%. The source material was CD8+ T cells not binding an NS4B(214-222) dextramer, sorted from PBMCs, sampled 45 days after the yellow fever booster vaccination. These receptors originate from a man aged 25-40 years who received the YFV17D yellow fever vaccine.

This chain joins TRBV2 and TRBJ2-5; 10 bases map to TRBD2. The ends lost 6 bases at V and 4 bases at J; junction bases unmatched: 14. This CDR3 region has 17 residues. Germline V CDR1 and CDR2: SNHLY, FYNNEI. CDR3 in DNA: TGTGCCAGCAGGCCGGGACTAGCGCCAATTGGGGGAGAGACCCAGTACTTC. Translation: CASRPGLAPIGGETQYF.

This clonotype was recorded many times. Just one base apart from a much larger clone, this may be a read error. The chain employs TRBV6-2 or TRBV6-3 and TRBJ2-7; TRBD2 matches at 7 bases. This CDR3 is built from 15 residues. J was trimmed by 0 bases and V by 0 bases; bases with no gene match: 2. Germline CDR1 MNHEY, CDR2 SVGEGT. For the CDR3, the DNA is TGTGCCAGCAGTTACTCGGGCGGGAGCTCCTACGAGCAGTACTTC. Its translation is CASSYSGGSSYEQYF.

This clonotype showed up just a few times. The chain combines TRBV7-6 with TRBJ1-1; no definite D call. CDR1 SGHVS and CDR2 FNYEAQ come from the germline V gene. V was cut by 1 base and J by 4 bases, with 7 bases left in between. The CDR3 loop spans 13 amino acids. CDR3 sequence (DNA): TGTGCCAGCAGCTTAGATGAGGCCACTGAAGCTTTCTTT. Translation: CASSLDEATEAFF.

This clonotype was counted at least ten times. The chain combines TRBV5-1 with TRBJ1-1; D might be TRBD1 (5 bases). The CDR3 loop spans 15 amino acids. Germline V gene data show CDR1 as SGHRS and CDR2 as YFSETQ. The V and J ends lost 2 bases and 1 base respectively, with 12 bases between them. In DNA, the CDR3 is TGCGCCAGCAGCTTACCCGGACATTCGAACACTGAAGCTTTCTTT. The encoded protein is CASSLPGHSNTEAFF.

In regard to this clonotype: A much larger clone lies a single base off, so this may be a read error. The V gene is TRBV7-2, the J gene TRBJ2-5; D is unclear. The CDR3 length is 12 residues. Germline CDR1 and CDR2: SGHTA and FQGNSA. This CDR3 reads CASGLLGETQYF. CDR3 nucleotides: TGTGCCAGCGGCTTACTGGGAGAGACCCAGTACTTC.

CDR3: CASSTGVTATNEKLFF. The CDR3 DNA sequence: TGTGCCAGCAGCACAGGGGTTACGGCAACTAATGAAAAACTGTTTTTT. The genes are TRBV7-2 and TRBJ1-4; TRBD1 matches 7 bases. J lost 0 bases, V lost 5 bases, and 6 bases had no gene match. Per the germline V gene, CDR1 is SGHTA and CDR2 is FQGNSA. The length of the CDR3 is 16 residues.

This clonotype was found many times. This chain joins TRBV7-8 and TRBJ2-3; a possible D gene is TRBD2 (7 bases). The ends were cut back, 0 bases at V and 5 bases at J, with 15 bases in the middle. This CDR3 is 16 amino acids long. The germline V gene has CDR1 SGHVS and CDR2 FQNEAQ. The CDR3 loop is CASSLAGGATQDTQYF. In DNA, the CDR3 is TGTGCCAGCAGCTTAGCTGGGGGGGCCACACAAGATACGCAGTATTTT. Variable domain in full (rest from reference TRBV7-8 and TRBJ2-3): GAGVSQSPRYKVAKRGQDVALRCDPISGHVSLFWYQQALGQGPEFLTYFQNEAQLDKSGLPSDRFFAERPEGSVSTLKIQRTQQEDSAVYLCASSLAGGATQDTQYFGPGTRLTVL.

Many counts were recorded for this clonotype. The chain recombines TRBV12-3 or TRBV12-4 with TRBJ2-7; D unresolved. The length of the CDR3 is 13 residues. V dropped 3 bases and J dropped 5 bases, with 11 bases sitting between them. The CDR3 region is CASSLSGVHEQYF. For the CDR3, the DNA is TGTGCCAGCAGTTTGTCAGGAGTCCACGAGCAGTACTTC.

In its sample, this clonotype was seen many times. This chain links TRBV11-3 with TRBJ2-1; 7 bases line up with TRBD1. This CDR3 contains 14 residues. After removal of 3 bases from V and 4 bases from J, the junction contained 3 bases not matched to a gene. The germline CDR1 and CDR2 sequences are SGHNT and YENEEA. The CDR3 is CASSFGTVYNEQFF. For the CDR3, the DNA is TGTGCCAGCAGCTTTGGGACAGTTTACAATGAGCAGTTCTTC.

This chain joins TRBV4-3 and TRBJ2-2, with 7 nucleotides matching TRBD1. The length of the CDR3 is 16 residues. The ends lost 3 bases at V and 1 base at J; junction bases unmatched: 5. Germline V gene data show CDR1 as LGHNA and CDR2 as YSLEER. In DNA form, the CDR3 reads TGCGCCAGCAGCCAGAGGACAGGCGAGAACACCGGGGAGCTGTTTTTT. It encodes CASSQRTGENTGELFF.

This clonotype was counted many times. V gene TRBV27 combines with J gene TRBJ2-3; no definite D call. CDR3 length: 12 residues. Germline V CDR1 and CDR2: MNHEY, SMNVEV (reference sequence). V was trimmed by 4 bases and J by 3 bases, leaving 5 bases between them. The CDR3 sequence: CASSSTTDTQYF. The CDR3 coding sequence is TGTGCCAGCAGTTCCACTACAGATACGCAGTATTTT.

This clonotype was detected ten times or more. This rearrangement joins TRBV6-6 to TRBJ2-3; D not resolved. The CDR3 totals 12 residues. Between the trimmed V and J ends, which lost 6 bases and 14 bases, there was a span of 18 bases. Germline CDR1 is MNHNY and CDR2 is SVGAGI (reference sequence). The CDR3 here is CASSPAQSSVYF. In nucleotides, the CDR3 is TGTGCCAGCAGCCCAGCTCAGAGTTCGGTGTATTTT.

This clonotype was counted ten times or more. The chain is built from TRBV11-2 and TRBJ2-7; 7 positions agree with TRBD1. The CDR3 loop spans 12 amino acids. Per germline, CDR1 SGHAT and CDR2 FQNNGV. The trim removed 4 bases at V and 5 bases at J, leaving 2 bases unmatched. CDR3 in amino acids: CASSYRGHEQYF. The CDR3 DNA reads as TGTGCCAGCAGCTACAGGGGCCACGAGCAGTACTTC.